This entry lists 21 T cell receptor beta chains sequenced from one sample in a study of blood T cell repertoires in COVID-19. Data came from immunoSEQ multiplex PCR; TCRdb stores just in-frame clones and leaves some out. The sample holds 30,000 to 45,000 clones, more than 70% seen once. The sample comprised peripheral blood. These receptors were taken from a man in his 60s with acute or convalescent COVID-19.

The chain is built from TRBV5-8 and TRBJ2-5; the match to TRBD1 covers 7 bases. The CDR3 sequence is 14 residues long. Per germline, CDR1 SGHTS and CDR2 YDEGEE. The junction had 8 bases not matched to a gene; V was cut back by 2 bases and J by 7 bases. Here the CDR3 DNA reads TGTGCCAGCAGCTTTGGGACAGCCGCAAGGACCCAGTACTTC. It specifies CASSFGTAARTQYF.

This clone showed up just once. The rearrangement links TRBV9 to TRBJ2-1; perhaps TRBD2 as D (6 bases). In germline, CDR1 is SGDLS, CDR2 YYNGEE. Trimming removed 4 bases at V and 5 bases at J, with 10 bases between. The CDR3 loop spans 13 amino acids. The DNA of the CDR3 is TGTGCCAGCAGCTGGTCGGGGGACAATGAGCAGTTCTTC. This codes for CASSWSGDNEQFF.

The V gene is TRBV27, the J gene TRBJ2-1; 10 bases align to TRBD2. The CDR3 loop spans 14 amino acids. Germline V gene sequence: CDR1 MNHEY, CDR2 SMNVEV (reference sequence). Germline trimming cut 2 bases from V and 9 bases from J; bases unmatched to any gene: 4. In DNA, the CDR3 is TGTGCCAGCAGTTTAGGCCTAGCGGGAGTTGAGCAGTTCTTC. Amino acid sequence: CASSLGLAGVEQFF.

This clone was recorded once. The rearrangement uses TRBV5-1 and TRBJ1-5; TRBD1 might be the D (6 bases). Germline V gene data show CDR1 as SGHRS and CDR2 as YFSETQ. The CDR3 is 15 residues long. The V and J ends lost 6 bases and 0 bases respectively, with 13 bases between them. CDR3 sequence reads: CASKETGDSNQPQHF. The CDR3 bases are TGCGCCAGCAAGGAGACAGGCGATAGCAATCAGCCCCAGCATTTT.

The chain recombines TRBV19 with TRBJ2-7; 8 positions agree with TRBD1. Trimming removed 7 bases from V and 0 bases from J; junction bases left unmatched: 8. The CDR3 totals 15 residues. Germline-derived CDR1 and CDR2 are LNHDA and SQIVND (reference sequence). DNA of the CDR3: TGTGCCAGTACCCCGGACAGGGCGATCTCCTACGAGCAGTACTTC. It is translated as CASTPDRAISYEQYF.

The chain combines TRBV6-5 with TRBJ1-4; 8 bases line up with TRBD1. J lost 9 bases, V lost 2 bases, and 8 bases had no gene match. Germline assignment: CDR1 MNHEY and CDR2 SVGAGI. CDR3 length: 15 amino acids. CDR3 DNA sequence: TGTGCCAGCAGTTACCTCACAGGGGGAAGCAAAAAACTGTTTTTT. Its translation is CASSYLTGGSKKLFF.

The genes are TRBV15 and TRBJ1-2, with D perhaps matching TRBD1 (6 bases). Trimming stripped 4 bases from V and 4 bases from J, with 16 bases between. Per germline, CDR1 LNHNV and CDR2 YYDKDF (reference sequence). The CDR3 has 15 residues. The CDR3 region is CATSIQRGGSYGYTF. CDR3 in DNA: TGTGCCACCAGCATACAACGGGGGGGCTCCTATGGCTACACCTTC.

The chain uses TRBV7-2 and TRBJ1-2; D uncertain. The V gene lost 0 bases and the J gene lost 4 bases, with 12 bases spanning the gap. Germline V gives CDR1 SGHTA, CDR2 FQGNSA. The CDR3 has 15 amino acids. DNA for the CDR3: TGTGCCAGCAGCTTAGCGCGGGGAAAGGCCTATGGCTACACCTTC. This sequence encodes CASSLARGKAYGYTF.

V gene TRBV5-4 combines with J gene TRBJ2-7; D ambiguous. The germline gives CDR1 SGHNT, CDR2 YYREEE (reference sequence). Trimming shortened V by 0 bases and J by 1 base, and 5 bases separated the two germline ends. The CDR3 loop spans 13 amino acids. CDR3 in amino acids: CASSLELSYEQYF. Written as DNA, the CDR3 is TGTGCCAGCAGCTTGGAACTGTCCTACGAGCAGTACTTC.

This sequence joins TRBV14 and TRBJ1-1, with D possibly TRBD1 on 5 matching bases. The CDR3 sequence is 15 residues long. Germline-derived CDR1 and CDR2 are SGHDN and FVKESK. V was clipped by 4 bases and J by 1 base, with 13 bases between them. The CDR3 coding sequence is TGTGCCAGCAGCCCCTTTCGGGACTCGAACACTGAAGCTTTCTTT. This encodes CASSPFRDSNTEAFF.

This clone appeared once. The rearrangement uses TRBV6-5 and TRBJ1-2; tentative D call: TRBD1 (6 bases). Per germline, CDR1 MNHEY and CDR2 SVGAGI. CDR3 length equals 14 residues. V was trimmed by 7 bases and J by 3 bases, leaving 15 bases between them. Here the CDR3 DNA reads TGTGCCAGCATCAAACCGGGGGGCGACTATGGCTACACCTTC. As protein: CASIKPGGDYGYTF.

The V gene is TRBV7-2, the J gene TRBJ1-2, with TRBD1 identical over 10 bases. The CDR3 extends over 13 amino acids. Germline V gene data show CDR1 as SGHTA and CDR2 as FQGNSA. The ends lost 5 bases at V and 4 bases at J; junction bases unmatched: 1. The CDR3 region is CASSGTGVYGYTF. CDR3 coding DNA: TGTGCCAGCAGCGGGACAGGGGTCTATGGCTACACCTTC.

The gene calls are TRBV24-1 and TRBJ1-2; D remains unclear. Trimming pared 4 bases from V and 4 bases from J, leaving 15 bases between. Per germline, CDR1 KGHDR and CDR2 SFDVKD. CDR3 length: 15 amino acids. The CDR3 loop is CATSDSRQDPYGYTF. The CDR3 coding sequence is TGTGCCACCAGTGACTCCAGACAAGACCCCTATGGCTACACCTTC.

The chain links TRBV7-2 to TRBJ2-7; 7 bases line up with TRBD2. This CDR3 region has 17 residues. With V trimmed by 1 base and J by 0 bases, 9 bases remained unmatched. The germline V gene has CDR1 SGHTA and CDR2 FQGNSA. The CDR3 here is CASSLVALGGSSYEQYF. Here the CDR3 DNA reads TGTGCCAGCAGCTTAGTGGCACTGGGCGGGAGCTCCTACGAGCAGTACTTC. Full variable domain (outside the CDR3, taken from reference TRBV7-2 and TRBJ2-7): GAGVSQSPSNKVTEKGKDVELRCDPISGHTALYWYRQSLGQGLEFLIYFQGNSAPDKSGLPSDRFSAERTGGSVSTLTIQRTQQEDSAVYLCASSLVALGGSSYEQYFGPGTRLTVT.

The chain combines TRBV6-5 with TRBJ2-1; TRBD2 aligns across 12 bases. V dropped 6 bases and J dropped 7; count of bases not matched to a gene: 7. This CDR3 has 15 amino acids. Germline assignment: CDR1 MNHEY and CDR2 SVGAGI. CDR3 sequence: CASRQRTSGNNEQFF. The CDR3 nucleotides read TGTGCCAGCAGGCAAAGGACTAGCGGGAATAATGAGCAGTTCTTC.

This clone was recorded only once. The chain couples TRBV29-1 to TRBJ2-1, with no clear D. Per the germline V gene, CDR1 is SQVTM and CDR2 is ANQGSEA. The length of the CDR3 is 15 residues. The germline V and J ends were trimmed by 1 base and 4 bases, with 14 bases remaining between them. CDR3 sequence (DNA): TGCAGCGTTGAAGTCTTGATACCGAGATACAATGAGCAGTTCTTC. Residues: CSVEVLIPRYNEQFF.

The V call is TRBV15, the J call TRBJ1-1; D gene uncertain. Germline assignment: CDR1 LNHNV and CDR2 YYDKDF (reference sequence). V was cut by 1 base and J by 1 base, with 4 bases left in between. The CDR3 extends over 13 amino acids. This chain's CDR3 is CATSRAGNTEAFF. In nucleotides, the CDR3 is TGTGCCACCAGCAGAGCCGGGAACACTGAAGCTTTCTTT.

This clone has only one observation. The genes are TRBV6-2 or TRBV6-3 and TRBJ1-5; the match to TRBD1 covers 9 bases. The CDR3 has 14 amino acids. Germline V lookup: CDR1 MNHEY, CDR2 SVGEGT. Unmatched junction bases numbered 7, after V lost 6 bases and J lost 7 bases. The CDR3 DNA sequence: TGTGCCAGCAGCTCGACAGGGGGTAGACAGCCCCAGCATTTT. The encoded protein is CASSSTGGRQPQHF.

V usage is TRBV21-1 and J usage is TRBJ2-5; the table's D call, TRBD2, has no DNA check behind it. TRBV21-1 is described as a pseudogene. The CDR3 contains 16 residues. The chain's CDR3 is CASSYRLAGGRETQYF. The CDR3 DNA sequence: TGTGCCAGCAGCTACCGACTAGCGGGAGGGCGTGAGACCCAGTACTTC.

This chain connects TRBV11-3 to TRBJ1-2, with D possibly matching TRBD1 (5 bases). The V gene lost 0 bases and the J gene lost 3 bases, with 11 bases spanning the gap. This CDR3 has 15 residues. CDR1 is SGHNT and CDR2 is YENEEA in the germline V gene. The CDR3, as DNA: TGTGCCAGCAGCTTAGACGGCGGGGGGTACTATGGCTACACCTTC. Residues: CASSLDGGGYYGYTF.

This chain connects TRBV27 to TRBJ2-1, with D possibly TRBD2 on 6 matching bases. V was cut by 2 bases and J by 3 bases, with 8 bases left in between. CDR3 size: 14 residues. Germline CDR1 and CDR2: MNHEY and SMNVEV (reference sequence). CDR3 residues: CASSLRRDYNEQFF. Written as DNA, the CDR3 is TGTGCCAGCAGTTTAAGGCGGGACTACAATGAGCAGTTCTTC.